The 17 T cell receptor beta chains reported below all come from one sample, sequenced in a study of blood T cell repertoires in COVID-19. Here immunoSEQ multiplex PCR was the method, and the copy in TCRdb shows in-frame clones only, minus some. The sample holds over 200,000 clones, 88% seen once. Sequencing input: peripheral blood. These TCRs come from a woman aged 60-75 years with acute or convalescent COVID-19.

J is TRBJ1-5 and V is TRBV28, with no clear D. This CDR3 contains 14 residues. The V gene lost 2 bases and the J gene lost 2 bases, with 7 bases spanning the gap. Germline assignment: CDR1 MDHEN and CDR2 SYDVKM. In nucleotides, the CDR3 is TGTGCCAGCAGTTTAGGGAGGCGCAATCAGCCCCAGCATTTT. Amino acid sequence: CASSLGRRNQPQHF.

This chain joins TRBV9 and TRBJ2-1; D is uncertain. Between the trimmed V and J ends, which lost 4 bases and 7 bases, there was a span of 18 bases. The germline V gene encodes CDR1 SGDLS and CDR2 YYNGEE. The CDR3 has 15 residues. The CDR3 DNA reads as TGTGCCAGCAGCTCACCGTTGGCAGGTAAAAATGAGCAGTTCTTC. Protein sequence: CASSSPLAGKNEQFF.

V gene TRBV30 combines with J gene TRBJ2-3; 7 bases line up with TRBD1. Per the germline V gene, CDR1 is GTSNPN and CDR2 is SVGIG (reference sequence). The CDR3 length is 16 residues. The V and J ends lost 3 bases and 0 bases, in that order; junction bases with no gene match: 9. The CDR3 DNA reads as TGTGCCTGGAGCCCGGGACAGACCATTAGCACAGATACGCAGTATTTT. This encodes CAWSPGQTISTDTQYF.

The chain is built from TRBV29-1 and TRBJ1-2, with 9 bases lining up with TRBD1. CDR1 and CDR2 (germline): SQVTM, ANQGSEA. This CDR3 comprises 12 residues. V was clipped by 6 bases and J by 4 bases; unmatched bases: 3. CDR3 protein: CSVVTGGYGYTF. Written as DNA, the CDR3 is TGCAGCGTCGTGACAGGGGGCTATGGCTACACCTTC.

J is TRBJ2-5 and V is TRBV7-2, with 14 positions matching TRBD2. The CDR3 runs to 16 residues. Germline CDR1 reads SGHTA; CDR2 reads FQGNSA. Trimming cost V 5 bases and J 5 bases; bases outside gene matches: 7. The CDR3 DNA reads as TGTGCCAGCAGCGTCGGGACTAGCGGGAGACAGGAGACCCAGTACTTC. Translating it yields CASSVGTSGRQETQYF. Variable domain in full (rest from reference TRBV7-2 and TRBJ2-5): GAGVSQSPSNKVTEKGKDVELRCDPISGHTALYWYRQSLGQGLEFLIYFQGNSAPDKSGLPSDRFSAERTGGSVSTLTIQRTQQEDSAVYLCASSVGTSGRQETQYFGPGTRLLVL.

This sequence joins TRBV3-1 (or the pseudogene TRBV3-2) and TRBJ2-7; no reliable D call. Deletions cut 3 bases from V and 4 bases from J, with 13 bases between. The germline gives CDR1 LGHDT, CDR2 YNNKEL (reference sequence). The CDR3 has 14 amino acids. In nucleotides, the CDR3 is TGTGCCAGCAGCCATGGCCCTCGACTTTACGAGCAGTACTTC. Protein: CASSHGPRLYEQYF.

This chain uses TRBV6-8 with TRBJ2-7; a possible D gene is TRBD2 (6 bases). The CDR3 is made up of 14 amino acids. The V end lost 8 bases, the J end lost 5 bases, and 19 bases lay between the germline ends. The germline CDR1 and CDR2 sequences are MNHGY and SAAAGT. CDR3 DNA sequence: TGTGCCAGCTATAGAACGGGGGAGTTTAACGAGCAGTACTTC. Its protein is CASYRTGEFNEQYF.

The chain recombines TRBV30 with TRBJ2-7; TRBD1 matches 7 bases. V dropped 4 bases and J dropped 3; count of bases not matched to a gene: 12. Germline lookup yields CDR1 GTSNPN and CDR2 SVGIG (reference sequence). The CDR3 covers 15 residues. This chain's CDR3 is CAWNNGRGSFYEQYF. Here the CDR3 DNA reads TGTGCCTGGAATAATGGCAGGGGGAGTTTCTACGAGCAGTACTTC.

V gene TRBV28 combines with J gene TRBJ2-7; TRBD2 agrees at 13 bases. This CDR3 has 15 amino acids. V shed 4 bases, J shed 2 bases, and the junction held 2 bases outside the gene matches. CDR1 MDHEN and CDR2 SYDVKM come from the germline V gene. Here the CDR3 DNA reads TGTGCCAGCAGTTCGGGACTAGCGGGACCCTACGAGCAGTACTTC. The encoded protein is CASSSGLAGPYEQYF.

The J gene is TRBJ1-1, the V gene TRBV19; TRBD1 matches at 7 bases. The CDR3 loop spans 14 amino acids. The ends lost 3 bases at V and 4 bases at J; junction bases unmatched: 5. CDR1 is LNHDA and CDR2 is SQIVND in the germline V gene (reference sequence). CDR3 bases: TGTGCCAGTAGTATTACAGGGGTCGGCACTGAAGCTTTCTTT. This codes for CASSITGVGTEAFF.

This chain uses TRBV30 with TRBJ1-3, with 8 bases identical to TRBD1. The J segment lost 3 bases and the V segment lost 2 bases, leaving 6 bases of the junction unmatched. In germline, CDR1 is GTSNPN, CDR2 SVGIG (reference sequence). The CDR3 sequence is 15 residues long. The CDR3 loop is CAWSNAGGRGNTIYF. CDR3 in DNA: TGTGCCTGGAGTAACGCAGGGGGCCGTGGAAACACCATATATTTT.

The J gene is TRBJ2-2, the V gene TRBV9; 7 bases align to TRBD1. The V gene end was trimmed by 0 bases and the J gene end by 3 bases; junction bases not matched to a gene: 8. CDR1 SGDLS and CDR2 YYNGEE come from the germline V gene. CDR3 length equals 17 residues. CDR3 in DNA: TGTGCCAGCAGCGTAGCTCGAGGGGGCGCCGACACCGGGGAGCTGTTTTTT. This codes for CASSVARGGADTGELFF. The whole variable domain, remainder taken from reference TRBV9 and TRBJ2-2, is DSGVTQTPKHLITATGQRVTLRCSPRSGDLSVYWYQQSLDQGLQFLIQYYNGEERAKGNILERFSAQQFPDLHSELNLSSLELGDSALYFCASSVARGGADTGELFFGEGSRLTVL.

For this clone: The junction departs from the called germline gene at one end, perhaps through a read error. The chain employs TRBV7-7 and TRBJ2-2, with TRBD2 matching 9 bases. The germline V gene encodes CDR1 SSHAT and CDR2 FNYEAQ (reference sequence). The CDR3 extends over 16 amino acids. This chain's CDR3 is CASSTDASGDTGELFF. DNA of the CDR3: TGTGCTAGCAGCACAGACGCTAGCGGGGACACCGGGGAGCTGTTTTTT.

V and J are TRBV2 and TRBJ1-5; TRBD1 matches 7 bases. V dropped 7 bases and J dropped 3; count of bases not matched to a gene: 6. The germline V gene has CDR1 SNHLY and CDR2 FYNNEI. The length of the CDR3 is 14 residues. This CDR3 reads CASMMTGLNQPQHF. The CDR3 DNA is TGTGCCAGCATGATGACAGGGCTCAATCAGCCCCAGCATTTT.

This clone was observed once. The V call is TRBV7-2, the J call TRBJ2-1, with 11 bases that match TRBD2. With V trimmed by 4 bases and J by 3 bases, 8 bases remained unmatched. CDR1 is SGHTA and CDR2 is FQGNSA in the germline V gene. This CDR3 is built from 17 residues. For the CDR3, the DNA is TGTGCCAGCAGCTCGGCCGGGACTAGCGGCCTCTACAATGAGCAGTTCTTC. Its protein is CASSSAGTSGLYNEQFF.

This sequence joins TRBV7-8 and TRBJ2-2; TRBD2 is a possible D gene (5 bases). The V gene lost 5 bases and the J gene lost 2 bases, with 12 bases spanning the gap. This CDR3 is built from 15 residues. The germline V gene has CDR1 SGHVS and CDR2 FQNEAQ. The CDR3 nucleotides read TGTGCCAGCAGCCTTTCAGGAGGTAACACCGGGGAGCTGTTTTTT. Translating gives CASSLSGGNTGELFF.

The chain is built from TRBV30 and TRBJ2-2; D uncertain. The CDR3 spans 15 residues. CDR1 and CDR2 (germline): GTSNPN, SVGIG (reference sequence). The V gene lost 4 bases and the J gene lost 0 bases, with 12 bases spanning the gap. CDR3 bases: TGTGCCTGGATACGCGGAGCCTCGAACACCGGGGAGCTGTTTTTT. Translating gives CAWIRGASNTGELFF.